Below, 21 T cell receptor beta chains from the same sample are listed, as sequenced in a study of follicular helper T cells after annual influenza vaccination. Produced via immunoSEQ multiplex PCR; TCRdb's table is partial and in-frame only. The sample has over a thousand clones; about 85% are singletons. Time point specified: 2015-2016 season, pre-vaccination. Sequencing used CXCR5+ CD38+ circulating T follicular helper cells from blood, obtained on the day of influenza vaccination. Noted subset: circulating Tfh, non-naive CD4+CXCR5+PD-1+ (ICOS+CD38+ or ICOS-CD38-). These receptors all come from an adult who received the influenza vaccine.

The chain is built from TRBV6-5 and TRBJ2-1, with D perhaps TRBD1 (5 bases). The V end was cut by 7 bases, the J end by 5 bases, with 18 bases between. CDR1 MNHEY and CDR2 SVGAGI come from the germline V gene. The CDR3 runs to 15 residues. The CDR3 DNA sequence: TGTGCCAGCAAGGTGGGGCACGCACCAAACAATGAGCAGTTCTTC. Translating gives CASKVGHAPNNEQFF.

The V and J genes are TRBV30 and TRBJ2-3; D remains ambiguous. This CDR3 contains 12 residues. Per germline, CDR1 GTSNPN and CDR2 SVGIG (reference sequence). Trimming took 5 bases from V and 2 from J, leaving 8 bases between them. CDR3 DNA: TGTGCCTGGTTGGACGCCACAGATACGCAGTATTTT. Its protein is CAWLDATDTQYF.

The chain carries TRBV19 and TRBJ1-3; D is uncertain. There are 14 residues in the CDR3. Per germline, CDR1 LNHDA and CDR2 SQIVND (reference sequence). Trimming cost V 6 bases and J 0 bases, with 9 bases left between them. The CDR3 DNA follows: TGTGCCAGTAGAGACGGAGGCTCTGGAAACACCATATATTTT. This encodes CASRDGGSGNTIYF.

This chain uses TRBV7-9 with TRBJ2-6; D remains ambiguous. CDR1 is SEHNR and CDR2 is FQNEAQ in the germline V gene (reference sequence). V lost 6 bases and J 1 base, leaving 4 bases between the germline ends. CDR3 size: 13 residues. The chain's CDR3 is CASRPSGANVLTF. The CDR3 bases are TGTGCCAGCAGACCATCTGGGGCCAACGTCCTGACTTTC.

The rearrangement joins TRBV6-5 to TRBJ2-1, with D perhaps matching TRBD1 or TRBD2 (6 bases each). CDR3 size: 15 residues. Germline assignment: CDR1 MNHEY and CDR2 SVGAGI. Trimming removed 5 bases at V and 7 bases at J, with 18 bases between. CDR3 amino acids: CASSNPGATRNEQFF. As DNA, the CDR3 is TGTGCCAGCAGTAACCCGGGGGCGACGCGGAATGAGCAGTTCTTC.

The V call is TRBV7-6, the J call TRBJ2-2, with 10 positions matching TRBD2. The CDR3 is made up of 16 amino acids. In germline, CDR1 is SGHVS, CDR2 FNYEAQ. V was pared by 2 bases and J by 6 bases, with 6 bases of the junction left unmatched. CDR3 DNA sequence: TGTGCCAGCAGCTTATTAACAAGCGGGGGGGCCGGGGAGCTGTTTTTT. Amino acids: CASSLLTSGGAGELFF.

The chain joins TRBV9 to TRBJ2-5; possibly TRBD1 or TRBD2 for D (5 bases each). V lost 3 bases to trimming and J lost 2 bases, with 11 bases between them. CDR3 length: 14 amino acids. Germline V gives CDR1 SGDLS, CDR2 YYNGEE. The CDR3 spells CASSGGAEQETQYF. CDR3 bases: TGTGCCAGCAGCGGAGGGGCGGAACAAGAGACCCAGTACTTC.

This clone was seen just once. The rearrangement uses TRBV7-2 and TRBJ1-1; tentative D call: TRBD1 (5 bases). From germline, CDR1 is SGHTA and CDR2 FQGNSA. The ends were cut back, 4 bases at V and 7 bases at J, with 19 bases in the middle. CDR3 size: 15 residues. The CDR3 is CASSSDSTLGHEAFF. As DNA, the CDR3 is TGTGCCAGCAGCTCCGACAGTACTCTGGGGCATGAAGCTTTCTTT. Using reference TRBV7-2 and TRBJ1-1 for the parts outside the CDR3, the full variable domain is GAGVSQSPSNKVTEKGKDVELRCDPISGHTALYWYRQSLGQGLEFLIYFQGNSAPDKSGLPSDRFSAERTGGSVSTLTIQRTQQEDSAVYLCASSSDSTLGHEAFFGQGTRLTVV.

The rearrangement joins TRBV6-6 to TRBJ2-3; no clear D. This CDR3 contains 16 residues. V lost 7 bases and J lost 0, with 17 bases in between. Germline values: CDR1 MNHNY, CDR2 SVGAGI (reference sequence). The CDR3 loop is CASNPGLAQSTDTQYF. The CDR3 DNA sequence: TGTGCCAGCAACCCCGGGTTGGCGCAGAGCACAGATACGCAGTATTTT.

The J gene is TRBJ2-2, the V gene TRBV10-3; D assignment may be TRBD1 or TRBD2 (5 bases each). Germline CDR1 is ENHRY and CDR2 is SYGVKD. Trimming stripped 4 bases from V and 5 bases from J, with 5 bases between. The CDR3 has 12 amino acids. DNA of the CDR3: TGTGCCATCAGTGGGGGGACCGGGGAGCTGTTTTTT. Its translation is CAISGGTGELFF.

The chain combines TRBV5-4 with TRBJ2-3; D may be TRBD1 (6 bases). Germline assignment: CDR1 SGHNT and CDR2 YYREEE (reference sequence). Trimming took off 1 base at V and 5 bases at J, with 11 bases between the two ends. This CDR3 comprises 14 residues. This CDR3 is CASSLPTGLDTQYF. The CDR3 nucleotides are TGTGCCAGCAGCTTGCCTACAGGGTTAGATACGCAGTATTTT.

In this sample, this clone turned up once. The rearrangement joins TRBV28 to TRBJ2-3; TRBD1 agrees at 7 bases. V lost 5 bases and J lost 5; bases outside the gene matches: 13. The CDR3 contains 16 residues. The germline V gene has CDR1 MDHEN and CDR2 SYDVKM. CDR3 amino acids: CASSPQLTGEKDTQYF. The CDR3 region has the DNA TGTGCCAGCAGTCCCCAACTAACAGGGGAGAAAGATACGCAGTATTTT.

This clone was seen a single time. The V gene is TRBV28, the J gene TRBJ2-3; D is possibly TRBD2 (6 bases). The CDR3 spans 14 residues. Germline CDR1 reads MDHEN; CDR2 reads SYDVKM. The V gene lost 6 bases and the J gene lost 2 bases, with 12 bases spanning the gap. In DNA form, the CDR3 reads TGTGCCAGCAGGGCACAGCGGGCCACAGATACGCAGTATTTT. Encoded protein: CASRAQRATDTQYF.

This clone has a single count. V is TRBV18 and J is TRBJ1-6; D not resolved. Germline assignment: CDR1 KGHSH and CDR2 LQKENI. The CDR3 has 15 amino acids. Trimming stripped 3 bases from V and 9 bases from J, with 15 bases between. The CDR3 sequence is CASSPQTGRFSPLHF. Here the CDR3 DNA reads TGTGCCAGCTCACCGCAGACGGGCCGGTTTTCACCCCTCCACTTT.

The sample holds a few counts of this clone. CDR3 nucleotides: TGCGCCAGCAGTGTCCAACAAGGGCCGCAGTACTTC. The encoded protein is CASSVQQGPQYF. The genes are TRBV10-2 and TRBJ2-7; D gene uncertain. Trimming shortened V by 4 bases and J by 9 bases, and 13 bases separated the two germline ends. This CDR3 contains 12 residues. Germline CDR1 WSHSY, CDR2 SAAADI.

This clone was observed a few times. The V gene is TRBV27, the J gene TRBJ1-6, with no clear D. Deletions cut 7 bases from V and 8 bases from J, with 12 bases between. CDR3 length equals 13 residues. Germline V gene lookup returns CDR1 MNHEY and CDR2 SMNVEV (reference sequence). CDR3 sequence: CASTVNRHSPLHF. Written as DNA, the CDR3 is TGTGCCAGCACCGTTAACCGGCATTCACCCCTCCACTTT.

This clone was detected only a few times. J is TRBJ2-3 and V is TRBV7-6; D tentatively fits TRBD1 or TRBD2 (5 bases each). Per the germline V gene, CDR1 is SGHVS and CDR2 is FNYEAQ. The CDR3 length is 16 residues. Trimming pared 5 bases from V and 4 bases from J, leaving 19 bases between. The CDR3 here is CASSARPGPRADTQYF. CDR3 bases: TGTGCCAGCAGCGCGCGTCCGGGACCGAGAGCAGATACGCAGTATTTT.

The chain has TRBV30 and TRBJ2-7; D may be TRBD1 (5 bases). Trimming shortened V by 5 bases and J by 0 bases, and 14 bases separated the two germline ends. This CDR3 is built from 14 residues. Germline values: CDR1 GTSNPN, CDR2 SVGIG (reference sequence). CDR3 sequence: CAWGADTSSYEQYF. The CDR3 nucleotides are TGTGCCTGGGGGGCCGATACAAGCTCCTACGAGCAGTACTTC. Supplemented by reference TRBV30 and TRBJ2-7, the full variable domain reads SQTIHQWPATLVQPVGSPLSLECTVEGTSNPNLYWYRQAAGRGLQLLFYSVGIGQISSEVPQNLSASRPQDRQFILSSKKLLLSDSGFYLCAWGADTSSYEQYFGPGTRLTVT.

The genes are TRBV28 and TRBJ2-2; possibly TRBD1 or TRBD2 for D (5 bases each). The CDR3 loop spans 15 amino acids. V was trimmed by 5 bases and J by 4 bases, leaving 14 bases between them. CDR1 and CDR2 (germline): MDHEN, SYDVKM. As DNA, the CDR3 is TGTGCCAGCAGTCGACCATCTGGGGGCACCGGGGAGCTGTTTTTT. Protein sequence: CASSRPSGGTGELFF.

The chain links TRBV5-4 to TRBJ1-2; 9 bases fit TRBD1. Trimming at V came to 4 bases and at J to 3 bases, leaving 10 bases not matched to a gene. This CDR3 region has 16 residues. Germline-derived CDR1 and CDR2 are SGHNT and YYREEE (reference sequence). This CDR3 reads CASSTGGAKLDYGYTF. The DNA for the CDR3 is TGTGCCAGCAGCACAGGGGGCGCGAAGTTAGACTATGGCTACACCTTC.

The CDR3 protein is CASSLGTGNTGELFF. The CDR3 nucleotides read TGTGCCAGCAGTCTCGGGACAGGGAACACCGGGGAGCTGTTTTTT. The chain combines TRBV6-5 with TRBJ2-2, with 8 bases identical to TRBD1. J gave up 1 base and V 5 bases, and 3 bases lay outside the gene matches. Looked up from germline, CDR1 is MNHEY and CDR2 is SVGAGI. The CDR3 consists of 15 residues.